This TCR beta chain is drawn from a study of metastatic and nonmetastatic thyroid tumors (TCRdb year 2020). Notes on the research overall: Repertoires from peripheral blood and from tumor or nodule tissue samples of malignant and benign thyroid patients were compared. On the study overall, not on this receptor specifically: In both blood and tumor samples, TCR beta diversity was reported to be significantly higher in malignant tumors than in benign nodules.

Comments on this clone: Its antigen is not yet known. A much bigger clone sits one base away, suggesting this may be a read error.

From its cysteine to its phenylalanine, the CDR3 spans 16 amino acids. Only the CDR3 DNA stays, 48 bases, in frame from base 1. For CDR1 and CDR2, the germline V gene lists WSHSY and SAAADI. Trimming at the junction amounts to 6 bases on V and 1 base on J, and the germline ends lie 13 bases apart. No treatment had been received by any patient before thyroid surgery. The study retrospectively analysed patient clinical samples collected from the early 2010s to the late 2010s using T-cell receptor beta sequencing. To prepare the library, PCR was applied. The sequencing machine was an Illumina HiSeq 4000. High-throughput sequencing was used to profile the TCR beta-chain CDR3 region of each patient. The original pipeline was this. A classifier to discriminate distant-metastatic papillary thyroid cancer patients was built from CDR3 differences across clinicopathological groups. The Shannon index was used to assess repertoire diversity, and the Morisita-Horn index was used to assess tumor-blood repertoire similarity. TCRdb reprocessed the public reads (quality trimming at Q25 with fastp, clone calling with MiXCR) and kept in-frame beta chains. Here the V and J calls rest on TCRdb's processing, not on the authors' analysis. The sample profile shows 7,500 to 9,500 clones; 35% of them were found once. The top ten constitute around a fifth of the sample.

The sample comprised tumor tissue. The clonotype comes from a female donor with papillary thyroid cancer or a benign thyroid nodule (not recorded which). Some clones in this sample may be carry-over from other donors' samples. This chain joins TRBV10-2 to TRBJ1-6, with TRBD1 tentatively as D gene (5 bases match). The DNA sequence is TGCGCCAGCAGGGGGGACTGGTTTTCCTATAATTCACCCCTCCACTTT. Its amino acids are CASRGDWFSYNSPLHF.